These T cell receptor beta chains were read from a single sample in a study of T-cell memory formation after mild COVID-19. One entry per CDR3 protein, called by TCRdb with MiXCR from the 5' RACE reads. The sample lists approximately 570,000 distinct CDR3 sequences; approximately 18% were seen once. The sequenced sample was PBMCs or a T cell subset sorted from them (not recorded which). Every receptor here comes from an adult woman who had mild COVID-19 (a few samples of this study predate the infection). Cell type and time point are not known. Each CDR3 is given with its conserved first and last residue. D genes are given only for firm matches. Expanded clones are given a class, and other clones once, few, many or no size at all.

>TRBJ1-1|-|TRBV11-2|-
CASSVGSNTEAFF
TGTGCCAGCAGTGTGGGGTCAAACACTGAAGCTTTCTTT
>TRBJ2-4|-|TRBV7-9|-
CASSVGTPNIQYF
TGTGCCAGCAGCGTCGGGACTCCAAACATTCAGTACTTC
>TRBJ2-1|many|TRBV5-1|-
CASSQQRNEQFF
TGCGCCAGCAGCCAACAAAGGAATGAGCAGTTCTTC
>TRBJ1-1|-|TRBV20-1|-
CSARAQSRVSEAFF
TGCAGTGCTAGAGCCCAGTCAAGGGTTTCTGAAGCTTTCTTT
>TRBJ2-3|-|TRBV7-2|-
CASSLQADTDTQYF
TGTGCCAGCAGCCTTCAAGCGGACACAGATACGCAGTATTTT
>TRBJ2-5|-|TRBV11-3|-
CASSLTGSYTETQYF
TGTGCCAGCAGCCTCACAGGGAGCTACACAGAGACCCAGTACTTC
>TRBJ2-5|few|TRBV7-7|-
CASSRNRVASQETQYF
TGTGCTAGCAGCAGAAACAGGGTAGCGAGCCAAGAGACCCAGTACTTC
>TRBJ2-1|-|TRBV19|TRBD2
CASSMGSGRARNEQFF
TGTGCCAGTAGTATGGGTAGCGGGAGGGCGCGGAATGAGCAGTTCTTC
>TRBJ2-7|-|TRBV25-1|-
CASTSWGYEQYF
TGTGCCAGCACGTCTTGGGGCTACGAGCAGTACTTC
>TRBJ1-1|-|TRBV29-1|-
CSVELVGEAFF
TGCAGCGTTGAATTGGTGGGTGAAGCTTTCTTT
>TRBJ2-2|-|TRBV7-3|-
CASSGALGGELFF
TGTGCCAGCAGTGGGGCCCTGGGCGGGGAGCTGTTTTTT
>TRBJ2-5|few|TRBV4-3|-
CASSQDSTGEGKTQYF
TGCGCCAGCAGCCAAGATTCAACAGGGGAGGGTAAGACCCAGTACTTC
>TRBJ2-3|-|TRBV5-1|-
CASRPGQRFTDTQYF
TGCGCCAGCAGACCTGGACAGAGATTCACAGATACGCAGTATTTT
>TRBJ2-5|many|TRBV7-9|TRBD2
CASSLMLAGWETQYF
TGTGCCAGCAGCTTAATGCTAGCGGGCTGGGAGACCCAGTACTTC
>TRBJ1-2|many|TRBV18|TRBD1
CASSPPDRNYGYTF
TGTGCCAGCTCACCACCGGACAGGAACTATGGCTACACCTTC
>TRBJ1-2|-|TRBV30|-
CACPGADLGGYTF
TGTGCCTGTCCGGGGGCAGATTTGGGAGGCTACACCTTC
>TRBJ2-3|few|TRBV5-4|-
CASSLAGIPTPYF
TGTGCCAGCAGCTTGGCGGGGATCCCCACCCCGTATTTT
>TRBJ1-1|-|TRBV12-3/TRBV12-4|-
CASSFGPGNTEAFF
TGTGCCAGCAGTTTTGGTCCAGGGAACACTGAAGCTTTCTTT
>TRBJ1-2|-|TRBV7-2|-
CASSLDQVNYGYTF
TGTGCCAGCAGCTTAGATCAGGTTAACTATGGCTACACCTTC
>TRBJ1-5|-|TRBV18|-
CASSPTGQPQHF
TGTGCCAGCTCCCCAACGGGCCAGCCCCAGCATTTT
>TRBJ2-1|-|TRBV29-1|TRBD2
CSVAGRLAVVAEQFF
TGCAGCGTTGCCGGGCGACTAGCGGTGGTAGCTGAGCAGTTCTTC
>TRBJ1-1|-|TRBV18|-
CASSPGTRATEAFF
TGTGCCAGCTCACCAGGGACCCGGGCCACTGAAGCTTTCTTT
>TRBJ2-3|-|TRBV27|-
CASRYRAYADTQYF
TGTGCCAGCAGATACAGGGCATACGCAGATACGCAGTATTTT
>TRBJ2-1|few|TRBV4-1|-
CASSQVNLVTYNEQFF
TGCGCCAGCAGCCAAGTCAATCTAGTAACGTACAATGAGCAGTTCTTC
>TRBJ2-7|-|TRBV19|-
CASSQAGDYEQYF
TGTGCCAGTAGTCAAGCAGGGGACTACGAGCAGTACTTC
>TRBJ2-5|once|TRBV7-9|TRBD2
CASSPRTSGDQETQYF
TGTGCCAGCAGCCCCCGGACTAGCGGGGATCAAGAGACCCAGTACTTC
>TRBJ2-1|-|TRBV7-9|TRBD2
CASSSRLAGANEQFF
TGTGCCAGCAGCTCCCGACTAGCGGGGGCCAATGAGCAGTTCTTC
>TRBJ2-7|few|TRBV5-4|TRBD1
CASSLLDRGPYEQYF
TGTGCCAGCAGCTTGTTGGACAGGGGTCCCTACGAGCAGTACTTC
>TRBJ2-1|-|TRBV18|-
CASSRRGPYNEQFF
TGTGCCAGCTCACGGCGGGGGCCTTACAATGAGCAGTTCTTC
>TRBJ1-2|few|TRBV12-3/TRBV12-4|-
CASSLSSSWISGDGYTF
TGTGCCAGCAGTTTATCGTCCTCTTGGATAAGTGGCGATGGCTACACCTTC
>TRBJ1-1|few|TRBV5-6|-
CASSSGGSTEAFF
TGTGCCAGCAGCTCCGGCGGGAGCACTGAAGCTTTCTTT
>TRBJ2-1|few|TRBV12-3/TRBV12-4|-
CASSLRNAPPHYNEQFF
TGTGCCAGCAGCCTCCGTAACGCCCCACCCCACTACAATGAGCAGTTCTTC
>TRBJ1-2|-|TRBV7-9|-
CASSLGGTGGGYTF
TGTGCCAGCAGCTTAGGGGGTACGGGCGGCGGCTACACCTTC
>TRBJ2-1|few|TRBV12-5|TRBD2
CASGSPGLAGVRGEQFF
TGTGCTAGTGGTTCGCCGGGACTAGCGGGAGTTCGCGGTGAGCAGTTCTTC
>TRBJ2-7|few|TRBV5-5|-
CASSLDRALYEQYF
TGTGCCAGCAGCTTGGACAGGGCCCTCTACGAGCAGTACTTC
>TRBJ2-2|-|TRBV7-3|-
CASSLMGGPGELFF
TGTGCCAGCAGCCTCATGGGGGGGCCCGGGGAGCTGTTTTTT
>TRBJ2-1|few|TRBV19|TRBD2
CASSPSAGGAYNEQFF
TGTGCCAGTAGTCCCTCCGCCGGGGGGGCGTACAATGAGCAGTTCTTC
>TRBJ1-1|few|TRBV11-2|-
CASSLGVLNTEAFF
TGTGCCAGCAGCTTAGGAGTTTTGAACACTGAAGCTTTCTTT
>TRBJ2-3|few|TRBV11-2|-
CASSSLHRGPLTPDTQYF
TGTGCCAGCAGCTCCCTCCACCGGGGGCCCCTTACCCCAGATACGCAGTATTTT
>TRBJ1-6|-|TRBV4-1|-
CASSRQDRRGIDSPLHF
TGCGCCAGCAGCCGACAAGATCGGAGAGGTATAGATTCACCCCTCCACTTT
>TRBJ1-5|many|TRBV24-1|TRBD1
CATSDPGQGNQPQHF
TGTGCCACCAGTGACCCGGGACAGGGAAATCAGCCCCAGCATTTT
>TRBJ1-2|many|TRBV3-1|-
CASSQGVSGYTF
TGTGCCAGCAGCCAAGGGGTCTCTGGCTACACCTTC
>TRBJ1-1|few|TRBV3-1|-
CASSQGQSNTEAFF
TGTGCCAGCAGCCAAGGACAAAGTAACACTGAAGCTTTCTTT
>TRBJ2-5|-|TRBV3-1|-
CASSHRTSQETQYF
TGTGCCAGCAGCCACAGGACAAGCCAAGAGACCCAGTACTTC
>TRBJ2-7|-|TRBV7-9|-
CASSPNRGAYEQYF
TGTGCCAGCAGCCCGAATAGGGGTGCCTACGAGCAGTACTTC
>TRBJ1-2|-|TRBV4-1|-
CASSQDRISGYTF
TGCGCCAGCAGCCAAGATAGAATCTCTGGCTACACCTTC
>TRBJ2-5|few|TRBV9|-
CASSVAPGPQETQYF
TGTGCCAGCAGCGTAGCGCCAGGACCCCAAGAGACCCAGTACTTC
>TRBJ2-4|few|TRBV6-5|-
CASSVDQIAKNIQYF
TGTGCCAGCAGTGTAGATCAGATAGCCAAAAACATTCAGTACTTC
>TRBJ1-1|few|TRBV30|-
CAWSSNMNTEAFF
TGTGCCTGGAGTAGCAATATGAACACTGAAGCTTTCTTT
>TRBJ1-2|many|TRBV11-2|TRBD1
CASSLGRGDYGYTF
TGTGCCAGCAGCTTAGGCAGGGGGGACTATGGCTACACCTTC
>TRBJ1-1|-|TRBV10-3|-
CAIKNGDGNTEAFF
TGTGCCATCAAGAATGGGGATGGGAACACTGAAGCTTTCTTT
>TRBJ2-3|-|TRBV7-6|TRBD2
CASSRTSGDTDTQYF
TGTGCCAGCAGCCGAACTAGCGGGGATACAGATACGCAGTATTTT
>TRBJ2-7|few|TRBV5-1|-
CASSLVPDPSKPRGAYEQYF
TGCGCCAGCAGCTTGGTACCTGATCCCTCAAAACCCAGGGGAGCCTACGAGCAGTACTTC
>TRBJ2-7|many|TRBV25-1|-
CASTQGYEQYF
TGTGCCAGTACACAGGGTTACGAGCAGTACTTC
>TRBJ2-5|few|TRBV4-1|TRBD2
CASSQGGGAFETQYF
TGCGCCAGCAGCCAAGGCGGGGGGGCGTTTGAGACCCAGTACTTC